This T cell receptor (beta chain) was retrieved from a study of T cells in Graves' hyperthyroidism and ophthalmopathy. Amplified TCR beta CDR3 regions came from RNA transcripts. The HTBI set primed first-round TCR CDR3 RT-PCR. TCRdb passed the multiplex PCR reads through MiXCR, listing each CDR3 protein once. Among around 180,000 distinct CDR3 sequences, over 15% were seen once, and the ten largest hold approximately 28%. This clonotype was found many times. Germline V gene lookup returns CDR1 DFQATT and CDR2 SNEGSKA (reference sequence). This CDR3 comprises 13 residues. V lost 1 base and J 5 bases, leaving 11 bases between the germline ends.

This receptor was obtained from a woman in her forties or fifties with Graves' hyperthyroidism. Source material: blood. The rearrangement joins TRBV20-1 to TRBJ1-1, with D possibly being TRBD1 (5 bases). The CDR3 nucleotides are TGCAGTGCTAGAGTCGGGGGACGGACTGAAGCTTTCTTT. Its protein is CSARVGGRTEAFF.